This TCR beta chain emerged from a study of cytomegalovirus exposure and HLA in healthy donors. Study background: As an earlier analysis found, about 200 million T cells yielded about 100 million unique TCR beta sequences. Of the donors genotyped, some 400 in all, about 82% fell in the Caucasian-associated ancestry cluster.

V was clipped by 2 bases and J by 5 bases, with 4 bases between them. The CDR3 is 13 residues long. The germline CDR1 and CDR2 sequences are LGHNA and YSLEER. In the PCR, 60 Vbeta and 13 Jbeta primers were used. Profiled with immunoSEQ multiplex PCR; TCRdb holds only in-frame clones, not every one. The table has roughly 130,000 clones, roughly 83% seen once. Sequences were obtained from PBMCs. This clonotype originated in a girl aged 2-10 years in good health and CMV-seronegative. This chain uses TRBV4-3 with TRBJ1-6; D gene ambiguous. Written as DNA, the CDR3 is TGCGCCAGCAGCCAAATCAATAATTCACCCCTCCACTTT. Translation gives CASSQINNSPLHF.